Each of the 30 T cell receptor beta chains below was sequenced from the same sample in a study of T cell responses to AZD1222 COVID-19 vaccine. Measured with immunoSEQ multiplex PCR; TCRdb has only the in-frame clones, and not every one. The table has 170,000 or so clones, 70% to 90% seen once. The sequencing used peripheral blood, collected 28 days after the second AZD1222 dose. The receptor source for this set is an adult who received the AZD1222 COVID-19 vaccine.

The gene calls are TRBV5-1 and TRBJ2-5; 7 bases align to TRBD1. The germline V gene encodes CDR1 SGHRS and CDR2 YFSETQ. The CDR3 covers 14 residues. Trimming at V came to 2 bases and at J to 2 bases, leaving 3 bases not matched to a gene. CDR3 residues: CASSLWGQQETQYF. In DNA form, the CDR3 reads TGCGCCAGCAGCTTATGGGGACAGCAAGAGACCCAGTACTTC.

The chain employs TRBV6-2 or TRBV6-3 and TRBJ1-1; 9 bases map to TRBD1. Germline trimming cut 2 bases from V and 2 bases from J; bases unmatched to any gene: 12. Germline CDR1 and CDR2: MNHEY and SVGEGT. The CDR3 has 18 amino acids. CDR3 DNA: TGTGCCAGCAGTTACGGACTCATAACAGGGGGCGATAACACTGAAGCTTTCTTT. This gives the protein CASSYGLITGGDNTEAFF.

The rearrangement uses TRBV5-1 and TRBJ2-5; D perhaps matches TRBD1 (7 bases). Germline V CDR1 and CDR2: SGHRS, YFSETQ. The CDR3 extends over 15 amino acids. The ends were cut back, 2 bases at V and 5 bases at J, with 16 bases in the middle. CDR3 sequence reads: CASSLGSPGGETQYF. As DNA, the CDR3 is TGCGCCAGCAGCTTAGGATCCCCAGGGGGGGAGACCCAGTACTTC.

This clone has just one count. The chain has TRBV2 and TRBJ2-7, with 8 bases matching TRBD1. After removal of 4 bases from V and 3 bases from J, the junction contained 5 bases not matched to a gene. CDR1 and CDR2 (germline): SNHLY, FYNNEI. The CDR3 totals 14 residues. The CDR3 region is CASSARTGNYEQYF. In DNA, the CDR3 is TGTGCCAGCAGTGCCCGGACAGGGAACTACGAGCAGTACTTC.

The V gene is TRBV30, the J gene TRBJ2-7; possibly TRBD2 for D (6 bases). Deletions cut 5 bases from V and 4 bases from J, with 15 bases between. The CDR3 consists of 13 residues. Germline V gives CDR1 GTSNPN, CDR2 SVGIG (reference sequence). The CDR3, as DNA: TGTGCCTGGGCTAGAGGGGCGGGATACGAGCAGTACTTC. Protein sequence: CAWARGAGYEQYF.

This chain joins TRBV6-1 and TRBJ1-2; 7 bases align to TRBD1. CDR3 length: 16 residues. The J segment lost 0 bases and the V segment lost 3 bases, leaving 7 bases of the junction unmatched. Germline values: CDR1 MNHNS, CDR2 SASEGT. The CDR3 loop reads CASSEGPGQANYGYTF. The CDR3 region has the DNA TGTGCCAGCAGTGAGGGGCCCGGACAGGCTAACTATGGCTACACCTTC.

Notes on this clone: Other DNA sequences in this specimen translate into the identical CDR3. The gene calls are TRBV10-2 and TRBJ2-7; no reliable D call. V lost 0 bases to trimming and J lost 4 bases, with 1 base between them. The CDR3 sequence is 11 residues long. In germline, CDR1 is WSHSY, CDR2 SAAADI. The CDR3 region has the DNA TGCGCCAGCAGTGAGTCTTACGAGCAGTACTTC. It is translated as CASSESYEQYF.

The CDR3 nucleotides are TGTGCCAGCAGTCGAACAGGACTAGCGGGGGGGGCTAGCACAGATACGCAGTATTTT. As protein: CASSRTGLAGGASTDTQYF. The chain carries TRBV7-6 and TRBJ2-3; TRBD2 matches at 15 bases. This CDR3 has 19 amino acids. Trimming took 6 bases from V and 0 from J; bases not matched to a gene: 10. Looked up from germline, CDR1 is SGHVS and CDR2 is FNYEAQ.

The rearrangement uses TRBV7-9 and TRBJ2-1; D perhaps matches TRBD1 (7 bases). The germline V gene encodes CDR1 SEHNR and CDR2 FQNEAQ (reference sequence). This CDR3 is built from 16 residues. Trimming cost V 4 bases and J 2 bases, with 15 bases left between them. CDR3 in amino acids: CASSSRGTEAYNEQFF. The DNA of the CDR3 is TGTGCCAGCAGCTCCCGGGGGACAGAGGCCTACAATGAGCAGTTCTTC.

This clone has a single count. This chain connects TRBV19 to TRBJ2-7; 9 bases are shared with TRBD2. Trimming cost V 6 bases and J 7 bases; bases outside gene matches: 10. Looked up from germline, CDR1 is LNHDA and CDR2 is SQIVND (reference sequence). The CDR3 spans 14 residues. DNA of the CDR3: TGTGCCAGTAGACGGATCGGGACTAGCCATGAGCAGTACTTC. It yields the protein CASRRIGTSHEQYF.

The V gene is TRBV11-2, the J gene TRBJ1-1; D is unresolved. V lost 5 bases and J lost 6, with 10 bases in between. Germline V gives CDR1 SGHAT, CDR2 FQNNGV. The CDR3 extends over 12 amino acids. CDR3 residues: CASSRDDAEAFF. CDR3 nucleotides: TGTGCCAGCAGCCGGGATGACGCTGAAGCTTTCTTT.

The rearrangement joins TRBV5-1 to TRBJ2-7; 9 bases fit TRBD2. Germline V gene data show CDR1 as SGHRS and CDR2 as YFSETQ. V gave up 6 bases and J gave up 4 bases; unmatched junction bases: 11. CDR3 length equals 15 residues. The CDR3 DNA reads TGCGCCAGCACTCCGGGACTAGCCCCACTTTACGAGCAGTACTTC. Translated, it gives CASTPGLAPLYEQYF.

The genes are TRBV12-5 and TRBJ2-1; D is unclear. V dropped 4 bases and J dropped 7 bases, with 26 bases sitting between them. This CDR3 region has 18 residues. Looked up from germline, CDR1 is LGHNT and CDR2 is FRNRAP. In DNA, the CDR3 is TGTGCTAGTGGTTCCCCAAGGCGGCGGCGACCAGAGTCTAATGAGCAGTTCTTC. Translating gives CASGSPRRRRPESNEQFF.

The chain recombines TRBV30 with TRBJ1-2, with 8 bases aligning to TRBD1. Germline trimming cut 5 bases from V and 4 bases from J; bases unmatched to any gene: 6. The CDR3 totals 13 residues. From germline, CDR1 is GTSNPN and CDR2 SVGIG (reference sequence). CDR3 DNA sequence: TGTGCCTGGGAGGACAGGGCTTTCTATGGCTACACCTTC. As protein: CAWEDRAFYGYTF.

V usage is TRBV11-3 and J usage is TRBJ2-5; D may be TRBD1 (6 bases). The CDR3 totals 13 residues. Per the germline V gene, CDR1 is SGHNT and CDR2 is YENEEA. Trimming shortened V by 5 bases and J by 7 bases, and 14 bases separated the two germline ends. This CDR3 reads CASSRDRKGTQYF. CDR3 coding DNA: TGTGCCAGCAGCCGAGACAGGAAAGGGACCCAGTACTTC.

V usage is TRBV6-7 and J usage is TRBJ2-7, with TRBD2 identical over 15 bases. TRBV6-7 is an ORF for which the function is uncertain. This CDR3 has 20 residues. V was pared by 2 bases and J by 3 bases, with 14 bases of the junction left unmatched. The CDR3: CASSYPYLGLAGGPVYEQYF. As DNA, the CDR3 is TGTGCCAGCAGTTACCCCTACCTAGGACTAGCGGGGGGGCCGGTCTACGAGCAGTACTTC.

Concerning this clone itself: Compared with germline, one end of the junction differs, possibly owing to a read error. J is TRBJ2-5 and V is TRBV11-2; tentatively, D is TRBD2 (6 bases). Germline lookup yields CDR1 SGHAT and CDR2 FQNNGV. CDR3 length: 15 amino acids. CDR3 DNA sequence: TGTGCCAGCAGCTTAGATCCAGCGGGCTCGACCCCGGGGGACTTC. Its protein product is CASSLDPAGSTPGDF.

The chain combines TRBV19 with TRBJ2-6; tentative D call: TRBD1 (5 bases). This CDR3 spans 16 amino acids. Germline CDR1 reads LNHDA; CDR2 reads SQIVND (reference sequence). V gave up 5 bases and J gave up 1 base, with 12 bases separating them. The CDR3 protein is CASSVLGVSGANVLTF. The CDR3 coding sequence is TGTGCCAGTAGTGTCTTAGGGGTATCTGGGGCCAACGTCCTGACTTTC.

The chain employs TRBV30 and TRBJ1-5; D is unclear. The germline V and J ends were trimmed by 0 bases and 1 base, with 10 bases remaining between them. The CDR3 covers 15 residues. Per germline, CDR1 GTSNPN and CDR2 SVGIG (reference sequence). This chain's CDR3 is CAWSVGGYSNQPQHF. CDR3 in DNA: TGTGCCTGGAGTGTAGGAGGATACAGCAATCAGCCCCAGCATTTT.

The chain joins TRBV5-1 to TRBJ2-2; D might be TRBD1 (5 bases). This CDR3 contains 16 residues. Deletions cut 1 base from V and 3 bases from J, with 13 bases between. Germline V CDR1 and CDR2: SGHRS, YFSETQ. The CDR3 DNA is TGCGCCAGCAGCTTGAACGGGCAGGGCCACACCGGGGAGCTGTTTTTT. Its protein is CASSLNGQGHTGELFF.

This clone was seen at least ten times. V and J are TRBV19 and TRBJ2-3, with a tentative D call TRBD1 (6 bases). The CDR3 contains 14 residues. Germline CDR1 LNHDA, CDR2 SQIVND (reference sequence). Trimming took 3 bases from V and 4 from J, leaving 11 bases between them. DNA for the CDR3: TGTGCCAGTAGTATCCCAGGGGTACCAGATACGCAGTATTTT. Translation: CASSIPGVPDTQYF.

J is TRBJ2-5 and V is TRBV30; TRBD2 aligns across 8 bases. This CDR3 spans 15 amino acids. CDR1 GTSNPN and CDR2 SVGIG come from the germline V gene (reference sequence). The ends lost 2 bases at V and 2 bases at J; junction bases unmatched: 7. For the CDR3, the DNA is TGTGCCTGGAGTACCATAGCGGGGCTGCAAGAGACCCAGTACTTC. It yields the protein CAWSTIAGLQETQYF.

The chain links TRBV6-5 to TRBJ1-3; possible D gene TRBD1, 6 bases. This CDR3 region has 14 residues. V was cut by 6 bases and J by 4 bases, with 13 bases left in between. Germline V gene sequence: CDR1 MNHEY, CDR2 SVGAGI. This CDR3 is CASRARGAGNTIYF. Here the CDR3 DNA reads TGTGCCAGCAGGGCCCGGGGGGCCGGAAACACCATATATTTT.

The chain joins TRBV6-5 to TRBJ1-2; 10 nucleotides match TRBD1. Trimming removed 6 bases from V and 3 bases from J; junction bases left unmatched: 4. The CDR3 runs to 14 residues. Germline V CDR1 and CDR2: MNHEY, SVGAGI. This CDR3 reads CASRLGQGDYGYTF. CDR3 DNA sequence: TGTGCCAGCAGGCTCGGACAGGGGGACTATGGCTACACCTTC.

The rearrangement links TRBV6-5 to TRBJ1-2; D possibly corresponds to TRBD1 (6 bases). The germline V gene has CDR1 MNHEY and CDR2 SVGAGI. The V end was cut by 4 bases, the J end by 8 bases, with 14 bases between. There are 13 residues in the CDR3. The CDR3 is CASSLPNRAGYTF. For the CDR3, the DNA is TGTGCCAGCAGTTTACCTAACAGGGCCGGCTACACCTTC.

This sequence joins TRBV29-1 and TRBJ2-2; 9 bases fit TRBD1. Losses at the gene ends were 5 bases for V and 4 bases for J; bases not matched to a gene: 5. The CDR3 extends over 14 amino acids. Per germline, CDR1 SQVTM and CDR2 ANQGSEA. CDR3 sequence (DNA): TGCAGCGTTTCCGGGACAGGGATCACCGGGGAGCTGTTTTTT. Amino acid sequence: CSVSGTGITGELFF.

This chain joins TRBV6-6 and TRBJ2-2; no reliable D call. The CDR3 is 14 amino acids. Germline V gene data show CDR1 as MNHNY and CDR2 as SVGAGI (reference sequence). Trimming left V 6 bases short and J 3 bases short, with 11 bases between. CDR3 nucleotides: TGTGCCAGCAGACCAGGTGGGGACACCGGGGAGCTGTTTTTT. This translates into CASRPGGDTGELFF.

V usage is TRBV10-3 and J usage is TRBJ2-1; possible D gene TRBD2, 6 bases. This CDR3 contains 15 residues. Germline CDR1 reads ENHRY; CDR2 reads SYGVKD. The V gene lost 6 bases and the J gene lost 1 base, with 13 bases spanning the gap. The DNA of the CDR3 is TGTGCCATCAGGGATAGCGGTAAATCCTACAATGAGCAGTTCTTC. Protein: CAIRDSGKSYNEQFF.

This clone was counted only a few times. CDR3 region: CASRPTGSSPLHF. In DNA, the CDR3 is TGTGCCAGCAGGCCCACAGGATCTTCACCCCTCCACTTT. The chain links TRBV14 to TRBJ1-6, with D possibly being TRBD1 (5 bases). The germline V gene encodes CDR1 SGHDN and CDR2 FVKESK. The germline V and J ends were trimmed by 6 bases and 9 bases, with 12 bases remaining between them. The CDR3 extends over 13 amino acids.

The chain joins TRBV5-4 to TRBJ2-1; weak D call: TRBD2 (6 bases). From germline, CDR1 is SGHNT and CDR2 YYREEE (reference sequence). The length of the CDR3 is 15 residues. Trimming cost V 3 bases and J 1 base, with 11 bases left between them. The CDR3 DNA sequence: TGTGCCAGCAGCTCCGCGGGGCCATCCTACAATGAGCAGTTCTTC. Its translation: CASSSAGPSYNEQFF.